This TCR beta chain was observed in a study of prognosis after radiotherapy for stage I lung cancer. At the level of the study: With stereotactic body radiotherapy, no patient received any concurrent therapy. Distant metastases arose in several patients, median approximately seven months post-radiotherapy; about 15 had no significant progression.

Notes on the study in general: The number of unique TCR clones went down after stereotactic body radiation therapy, with a median of approximately 9,100 versus 7,200.

TCR beta CDR3 was amplified from genomic DNA by two-round multiplex PCR. TRBV and TRBJ genes each had their own specific primers in first-round PCR. TCRdb reprocessed the multiplex PCR reads via MiXCR and lists one record per CDR3 protein. The sample has approximately 17,000 distinct CDR3 sequences; 43% are singletons. V lost 5 bases to trimming and J lost 0 bases, with 10 bases between them. This CDR3 has 15 residues. Points on this clonotype: Its antigen is not identified.

This rearrangement joins TRBV12-3 or TRBV12-4 to TRBJ2-2; tentative D call: TRBD1 (5 bases). Sequenced here: PBMCs, sampled before or after stereotactic body radiation therapy (not recorded which). This sequence originates from a donor aged 50 or older with non-small cell lung cancer. The CDR3 here is CASSNRQTNTGELFF. The CDR3, as DNA: TGTGCCAGCAGTAACCGACAGACGAACACCGGGGAGCTGTTTTTT.